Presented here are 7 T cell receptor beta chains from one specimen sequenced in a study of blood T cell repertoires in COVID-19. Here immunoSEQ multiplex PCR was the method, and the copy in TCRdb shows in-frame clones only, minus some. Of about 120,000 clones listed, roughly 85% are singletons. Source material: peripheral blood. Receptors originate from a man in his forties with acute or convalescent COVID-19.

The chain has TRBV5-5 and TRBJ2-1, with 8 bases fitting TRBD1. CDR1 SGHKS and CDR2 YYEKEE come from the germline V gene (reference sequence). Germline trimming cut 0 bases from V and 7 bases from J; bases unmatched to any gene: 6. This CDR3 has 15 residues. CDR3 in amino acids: CASSLEDREGNEQFF. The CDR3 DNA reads TGTGCCAGCAGCTTGGAGGACAGGGAAGGGAATGAGCAGTTCTTC.

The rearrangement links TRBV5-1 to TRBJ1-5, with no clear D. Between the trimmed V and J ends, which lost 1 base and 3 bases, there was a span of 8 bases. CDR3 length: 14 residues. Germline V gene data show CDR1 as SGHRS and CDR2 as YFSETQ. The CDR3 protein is CASSLSGLNQPQHF. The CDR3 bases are TGCGCCAGCAGCTTGAGTGGGCTCAATCAGCCCCAGCATTTT.

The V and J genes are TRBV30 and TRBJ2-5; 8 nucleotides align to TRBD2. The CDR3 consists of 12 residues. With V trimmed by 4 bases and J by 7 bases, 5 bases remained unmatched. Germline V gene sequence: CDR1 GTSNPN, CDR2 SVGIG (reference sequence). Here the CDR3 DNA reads TGTGCCTGGACACCCCGGGAGGGGACCCAGTACTTC. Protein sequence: CAWTPREGTQYF.

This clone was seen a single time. The DNA for the CDR3 is TGTGCCAGCAGCCAGGGGACAGGGGGCGTCTTATACGGAAACACCATATATTTT. It is translated as CASSQGTGGVLYGNTIYF. This sequence joins TRBV14 and TRBJ1-3; 12 bases line up with TRBD1. V shed 3 bases, J shed 4 bases, and the junction held 10 bases outside the gene matches. The germline V gene has CDR1 SGHDN and CDR2 FVKESK. The CDR3 runs to 18 residues.

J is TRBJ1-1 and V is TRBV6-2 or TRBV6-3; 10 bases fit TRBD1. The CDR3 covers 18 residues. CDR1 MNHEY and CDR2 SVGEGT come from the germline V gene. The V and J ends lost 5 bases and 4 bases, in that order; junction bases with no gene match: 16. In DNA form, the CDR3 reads TGTGCCAGCAGTGGGAGCCGGACAGGGGGGGACGCGAGCACTGAAGCTTTCTTT. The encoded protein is CASSGSRTGGDASTEAFF.

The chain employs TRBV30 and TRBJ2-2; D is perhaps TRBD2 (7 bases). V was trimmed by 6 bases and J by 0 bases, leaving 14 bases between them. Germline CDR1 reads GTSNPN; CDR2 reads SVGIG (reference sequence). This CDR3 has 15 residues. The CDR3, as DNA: TGTGCCTGTTCAAGGGGGGGTACGAACACCGGGGAGCTGTTTTTT. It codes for CACSRGGTNTGELFF.

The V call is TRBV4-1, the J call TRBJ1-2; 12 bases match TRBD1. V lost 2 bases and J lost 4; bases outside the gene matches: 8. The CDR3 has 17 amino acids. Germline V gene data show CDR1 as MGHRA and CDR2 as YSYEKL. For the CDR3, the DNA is TGCGCCAGCAGCCAAAGCCCGGGACAGGGGGCTAGCTATGGCTACACCTTC. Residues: CASSQSPGQGASYGYTF.